This TCR beta chain derives from a study of response to subunit inactivated influenza vaccine. TCRdb reprocessed the RT-PCR reads via MiXCR and lists one record per CDR3 protein. The data contain 160,000 or so distinct CDR3 sequences, 11% of them singletons. Germline V gene lookup returns CDR1 SGHAT and CDR2 FQNNGV. The CDR3 totals 15 residues. About this clonotype itself: Its antigen remains unidentified. At one boundary the junction diverges from the germline segment, which might be a read error.

Broader study findings: Each seasonal flu vaccination may recruit only limited new T cells, authors suggested.

The TCR was taken from a man between 45 and 60 years old who received an inactivated influenza vaccine. The source was non-naive T cells sorted from PBMCs, collected roughly 46 days after vaccination. The chain has TRBV11-2 and TRBJ2-3; the match to TRBD1 covers 7 bases. The CDR3 region has the DNA TGTGCCAGCAGCTTAGAGACAGGGTGGTCAGATACGCAGTCTTTT. This gives the protein CASSLETGWSDTQSF.